These 4 T cell receptor beta chains were sequenced from one sample in a study of blood T cell repertoires in COVID-19. The repertoire was sequenced with immunoSEQ multiplex PCR; TCRdb's copy has only in-frame clones and lacks some. Among 300,000 or so clones listed, approximately 84% were seen once. The material sequenced was PBMCs or T cells enriched from blood (not recorded which). The receptors shown here come from a woman aged 18-30 years who had recovered from COVID-19.

V usage is TRBV27 and J usage is TRBJ2-1; TRBD2 matches at 8 bases. Germline assignment: CDR1 MNHEY and CDR2 SMNVEV (reference sequence). Trimming at V came to 5 bases and at J to 3 bases, leaving 9 bases not matched to a gene. This CDR3 spans 16 amino acids. The CDR3 protein is CASSPEALAVYNEQFF. Here the CDR3 DNA reads TGTGCCAGCAGTCCGGAGGCACTAGCGGTCTACAATGAGCAGTTCTTC.

The V gene is TRBV5-4, the J gene TRBJ2-3; TRBD1 aligns across 12 bases. Per the germline V gene, CDR1 is SGHNT and CDR2 is YYREEE (reference sequence). The CDR3 loop spans 18 amino acids. Trimming took 4 bases from V and 3 from J; bases not matched to a gene: 12. The CDR3 DNA reads as TGTGCCAGCAGCCCGGGACAGGGGGCAATAGAGGCAACAGATACGCAGTATTTT. This encodes CASSPGQGAIEATDTQYF.

The chain combines TRBV6-5 with TRBJ2-4, with 12 bases fitting TRBD1. Looked up from germline, CDR1 is MNHEY and CDR2 is SVGAGI. The CDR3 has 14 residues. Losses at the gene ends were 6 bases for V and 7 bases for J; bases not matched to a gene: 4. CDR3 amino acids: CASSRGTGGNIQYF. The CDR3 region has the DNA TGTGCCAGCAGCCGTGGGACAGGGGGCAACATTCAGTACTTC.

The chain uses TRBV11-2 and TRBJ1-2; a possible D gene is TRBD1 (6 bases). CDR1 is SGHAT and CDR2 is FQNNGV in the germline V gene. V was trimmed by 0 bases and J by 3 bases, leaving 14 bases between them. The CDR3 is 16 residues long. For the CDR3, the DNA is TGTGCCAGCAGCTTAGAGGGGGCGTCGTACGACTATGGCTACACCTTC. Translation gives CASSLEGASYDYGYTF.